This T cell receptor (beta chain) emerged from a study of vaccination effects on CD4 cells after COVID-19. With regard to this clone: The antigen remains undetermined.

Produced via immunoSEQ multiplex PCR; TCRdb's table is partial and in-frame only. The table lists around 75,000 clones, around 72% of them singletons, with less than 5.5% in the top ten. Antigen-specific CD4+ T cells were expanded (with viral peptide pools) by the ViraFEST assay ahead of sequencing. When around ten days of culture had elapsed, CD4+ T cells were isolated. The person's infection with SARS-CoV-2, confirmed by PCR, took place between March and December 2020. Germline V CDR1 and CDR2: KGHSH, LQKENI. Trimming removed 2 bases at V and 6 bases at J, with 14 bases between. The CDR3 spans 14 residues.

This material consisted of CD4+ T cells from PBMCs cultured with HIV peptides, taken before COVID-19 vaccination. Subset specified: HIV-1 Nef peptide pool negative control/reference culture. The clonotype was recovered from a human donor who had a prior SARS-CoV-2 infection. The genes are TRBV18 and TRBJ2-7, with a possible D match to TRBD1 (6 bases). CDR3 sequence reads: CASSPAGEYGEQYF. For the CDR3, the DNA is TGTGCCAGCTCACCAGCAGGGGAGTATGGCGAGCAGTACTTC.